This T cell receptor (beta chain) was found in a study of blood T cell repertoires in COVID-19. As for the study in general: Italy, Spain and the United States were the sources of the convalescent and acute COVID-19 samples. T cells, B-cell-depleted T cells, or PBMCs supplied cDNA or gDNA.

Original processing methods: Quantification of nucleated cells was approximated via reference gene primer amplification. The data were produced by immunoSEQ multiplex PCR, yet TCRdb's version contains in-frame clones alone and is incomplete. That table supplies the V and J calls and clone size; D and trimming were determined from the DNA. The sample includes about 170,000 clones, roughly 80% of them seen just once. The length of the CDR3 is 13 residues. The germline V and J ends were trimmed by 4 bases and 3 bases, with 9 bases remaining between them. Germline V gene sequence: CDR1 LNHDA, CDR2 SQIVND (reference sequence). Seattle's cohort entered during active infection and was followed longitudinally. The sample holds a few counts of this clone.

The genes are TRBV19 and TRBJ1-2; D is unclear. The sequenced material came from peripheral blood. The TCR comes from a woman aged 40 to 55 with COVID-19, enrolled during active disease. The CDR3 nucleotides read TGTGCCAGTAGTAAAGGAGCGGACTATGGCTACACCTTC. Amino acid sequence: CASSKGADYGYTF.